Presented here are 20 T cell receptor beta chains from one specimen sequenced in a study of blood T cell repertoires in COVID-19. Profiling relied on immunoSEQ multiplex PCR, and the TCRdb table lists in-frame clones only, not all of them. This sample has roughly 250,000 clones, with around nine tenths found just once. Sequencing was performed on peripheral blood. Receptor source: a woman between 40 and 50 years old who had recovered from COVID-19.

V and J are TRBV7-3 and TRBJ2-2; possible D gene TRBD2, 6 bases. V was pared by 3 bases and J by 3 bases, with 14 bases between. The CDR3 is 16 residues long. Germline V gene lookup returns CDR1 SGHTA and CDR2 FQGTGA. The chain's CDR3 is CASSLAGTYDTGELFF. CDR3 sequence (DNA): TGTGCCAGCAGCTTGGCCGGGACTTATGACACCGGGGAGCTGTTTTTT.

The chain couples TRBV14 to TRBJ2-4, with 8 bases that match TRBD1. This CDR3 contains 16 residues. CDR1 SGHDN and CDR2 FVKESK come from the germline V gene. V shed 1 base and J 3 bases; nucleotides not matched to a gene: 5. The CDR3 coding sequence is TGTGCCAGCAGCCAAGTGGGGACAGGTCTCAAAAACATTCAGTACTTC. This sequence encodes CASSQVGTGLKNIQYF.

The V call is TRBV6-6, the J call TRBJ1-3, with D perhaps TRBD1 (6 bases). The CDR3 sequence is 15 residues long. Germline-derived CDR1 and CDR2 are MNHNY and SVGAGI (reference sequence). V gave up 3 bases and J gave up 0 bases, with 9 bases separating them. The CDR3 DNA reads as TGTGCCAGCAGTTATGACAGGAGCTCTGGAAACACCATATATTTT. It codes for CASSYDRSSGNTIYF.

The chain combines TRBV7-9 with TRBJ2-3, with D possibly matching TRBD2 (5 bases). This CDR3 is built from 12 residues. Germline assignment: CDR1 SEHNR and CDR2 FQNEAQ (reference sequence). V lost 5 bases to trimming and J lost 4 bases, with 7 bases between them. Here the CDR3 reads CASSPEADTQYF. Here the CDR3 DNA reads TGTGCCAGCAGCCCGGAGGCAGATACGCAGTATTTT.

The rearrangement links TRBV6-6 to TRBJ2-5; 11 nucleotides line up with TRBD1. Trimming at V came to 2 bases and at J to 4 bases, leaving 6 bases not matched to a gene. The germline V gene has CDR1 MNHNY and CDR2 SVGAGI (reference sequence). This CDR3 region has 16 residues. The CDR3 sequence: CASSYPTGTGGETQYF. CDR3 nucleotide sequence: TGTGCCAGCAGTTACCCCACCGGGACAGGGGGAGAGACCCAGTACTTC.

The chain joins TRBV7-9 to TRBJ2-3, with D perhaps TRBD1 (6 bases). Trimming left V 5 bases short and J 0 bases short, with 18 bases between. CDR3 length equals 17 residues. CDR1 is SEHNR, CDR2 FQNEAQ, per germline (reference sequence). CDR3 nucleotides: TGTGCCAGCAGCGGGACAAGGGGCGATATTAGCACAGATACGCAGTATTTT. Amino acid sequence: CASSGTRGDISTDTQYF.

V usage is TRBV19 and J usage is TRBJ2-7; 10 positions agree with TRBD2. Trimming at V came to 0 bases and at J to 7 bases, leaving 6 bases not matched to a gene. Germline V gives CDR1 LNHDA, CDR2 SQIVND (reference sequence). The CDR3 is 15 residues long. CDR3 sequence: CASSIDRPSGREQYF. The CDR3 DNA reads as TGTGCCAGTAGTATAGATCGACCTAGCGGGAGAGAGCAGTACTTC.

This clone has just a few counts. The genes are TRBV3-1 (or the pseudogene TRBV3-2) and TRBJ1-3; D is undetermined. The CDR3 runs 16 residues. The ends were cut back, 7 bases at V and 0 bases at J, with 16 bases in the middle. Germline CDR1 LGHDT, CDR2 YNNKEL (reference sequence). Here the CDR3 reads CASKRGGMLSGNTIYF. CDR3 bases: TGTGCCAGCAAACGGGGAGGCATGCTCTCTGGAAACACCATATATTTT.

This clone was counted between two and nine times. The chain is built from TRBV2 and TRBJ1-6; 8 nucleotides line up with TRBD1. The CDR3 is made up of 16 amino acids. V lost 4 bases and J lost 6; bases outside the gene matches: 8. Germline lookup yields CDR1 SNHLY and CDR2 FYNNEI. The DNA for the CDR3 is TGTGCCAGCAGTGCGGCCCAGGGGGCAGTTAATTCACCCCTCCACTTT. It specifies CASSAAQGAVNSPLHF.

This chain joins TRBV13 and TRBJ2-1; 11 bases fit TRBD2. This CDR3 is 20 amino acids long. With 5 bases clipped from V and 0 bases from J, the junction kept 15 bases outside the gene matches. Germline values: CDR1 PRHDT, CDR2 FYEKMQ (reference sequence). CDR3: CASSPTPGTSGHSSYNEQFF. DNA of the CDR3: TGTGCCAGCAGCCCCACTCCCGGGACTAGCGGTCATAGCTCCTACAATGAGCAGTTCTTC.

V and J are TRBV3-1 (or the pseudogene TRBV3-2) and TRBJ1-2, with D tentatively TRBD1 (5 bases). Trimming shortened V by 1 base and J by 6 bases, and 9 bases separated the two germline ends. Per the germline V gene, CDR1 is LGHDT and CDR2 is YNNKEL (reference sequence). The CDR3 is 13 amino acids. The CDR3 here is CASSQAEGHGYTF. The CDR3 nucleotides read TGTGCCAGCAGCCAAGCGGAGGGGCATGGCTACACCTTC.

CDR3 sequence reads: CASSPDRGVRDGYTF. The CDR3 region has the DNA TGCGCCAGCAGCCCGGACAGGGGTGTAAGGGATGGCTACACCTTC. The V gene is TRBV5-1, the J gene TRBJ1-2; 9 bases are a match to TRBD1. Germline values: CDR1 SGHRS, CDR2 YFSETQ. Unmatched junction bases numbered 10, after V lost 4 bases and J lost 6 bases. The CDR3 loop spans 15 amino acids.

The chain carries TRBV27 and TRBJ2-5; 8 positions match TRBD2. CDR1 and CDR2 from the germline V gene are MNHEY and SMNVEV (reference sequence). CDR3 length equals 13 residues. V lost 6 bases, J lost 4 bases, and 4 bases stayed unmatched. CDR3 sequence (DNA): TGTGCCAGCAGGAGACTAGCGAGAGAGACCCAGTACTTC. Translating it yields CASRRLARETQYF.

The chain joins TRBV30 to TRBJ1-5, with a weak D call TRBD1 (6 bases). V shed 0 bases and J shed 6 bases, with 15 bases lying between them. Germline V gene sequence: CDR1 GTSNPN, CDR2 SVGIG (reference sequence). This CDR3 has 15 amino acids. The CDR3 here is CAWSVKAGESQPQHF. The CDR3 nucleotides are TGTGCCTGGAGTGTAAAGGCAGGGGAGAGTCAGCCCCAGCATTTT.

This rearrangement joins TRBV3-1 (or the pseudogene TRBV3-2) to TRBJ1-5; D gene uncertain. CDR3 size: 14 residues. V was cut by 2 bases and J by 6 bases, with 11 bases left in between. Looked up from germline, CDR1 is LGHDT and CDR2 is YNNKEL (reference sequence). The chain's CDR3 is CASSQPPGCQPQHF. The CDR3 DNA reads TGTGCCAGCAGCCAACCGCCGGGTTGTCAGCCCCAGCATTTT.

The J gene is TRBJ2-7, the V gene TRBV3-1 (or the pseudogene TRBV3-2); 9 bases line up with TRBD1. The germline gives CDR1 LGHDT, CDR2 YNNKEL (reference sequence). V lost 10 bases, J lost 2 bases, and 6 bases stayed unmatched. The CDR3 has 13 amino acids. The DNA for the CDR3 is TGTGCCACTTCGGGGACAGGGCCCTACGAGCAGTACTTC. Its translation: CATSGTGPYEQYF.

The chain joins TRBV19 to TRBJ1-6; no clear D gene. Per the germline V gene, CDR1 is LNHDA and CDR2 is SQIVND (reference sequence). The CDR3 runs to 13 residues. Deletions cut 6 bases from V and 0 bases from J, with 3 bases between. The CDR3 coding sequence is TGTGCCAGTAGGGCCTCCTATAATTCACCCCTCCACTTT. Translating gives CASRASYNSPLHF. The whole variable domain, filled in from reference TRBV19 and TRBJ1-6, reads DGGITQSPKYLFRKEGQNVTLSCEQNLNHDAMYWYRQDPGQGLRLIYYSQIVNDFQKGDIAEGYSVSREKKESFPLTVTSAQKNPTAFYLCASRASYNSPLHFGNGTRLTVT.

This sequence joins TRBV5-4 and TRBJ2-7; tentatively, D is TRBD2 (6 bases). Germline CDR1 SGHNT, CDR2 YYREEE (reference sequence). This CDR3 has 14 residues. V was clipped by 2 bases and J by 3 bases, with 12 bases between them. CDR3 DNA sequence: TGTGCCAGCAGCTTAACCGGAGGGCGCTACGAGCAGTACTTC. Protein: CASSLTGGRYEQYF.

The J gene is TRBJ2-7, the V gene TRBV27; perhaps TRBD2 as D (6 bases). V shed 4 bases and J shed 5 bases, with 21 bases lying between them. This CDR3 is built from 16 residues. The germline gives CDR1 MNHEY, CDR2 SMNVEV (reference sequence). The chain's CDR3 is CASSSRLMSGVDEQYF. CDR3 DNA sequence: TGTGCCAGCAGTTCCCGACTAATGTCGGGAGTAGACGAGCAGTACTTC.

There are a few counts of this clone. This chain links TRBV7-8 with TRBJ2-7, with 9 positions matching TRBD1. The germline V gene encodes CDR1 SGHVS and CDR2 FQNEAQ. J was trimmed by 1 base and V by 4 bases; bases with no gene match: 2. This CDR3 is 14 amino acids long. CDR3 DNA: TGTGCCAGCAGCTCACAGGGGGCTTCCTACGAGCAGTACTTC. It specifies CASSSQGASYEQYF.